The source of this T cell receptor beta chain is a study of a mutant IDH1 vaccine in newly diagnosed glioma. The study's findings and limits: The vaccine induced immune responses, and these occurred in roughly 95% of patients.

Some clones are missing from TCRdb's copy, which holds only in-frame ones; the method was immunoSEQ multiplex PCR. The sample carries about 44,000 clones, 81% recorded once. The V gene's germline CDR1 is MNHEY and CDR2 SVGAGI. CDR3 length equals 12 residues. V was clipped by 5 bases and J by 4 bases, with 8 bases between them. To note about this clone: Its specificity is unknown.

Time point given: week 35, safety follow-up. A 20-mer mutant IDH1 peptide at 300 ug was injected subcutaneously with topical imiquimod. New astrocytomas of WHO grade 3 or 4 that were IDH1-mutant and ATRX-lost were found in the donors. The V call is TRBV6-5, the J call TRBJ1-1, with D uncertain. The TCR comes from a woman in her thirties or forties with glioma. Some clones in this sample may be carry-over from other donors' samples. Material: PBMCs, obtained from a glioma patient whose treatment included an IDH1 peptide vaccine. CDR3 coding DNA: TGTGCCAGCAGTCCCTTGGGCACTGAAGCTTTCTTT. The encoded protein is CASSPLGTEAFF.